A selection of T cell receptor beta chains follows, all from one sample in a study of CD8 T cells in ankylosing spondylitis. TCRdb re-derived calls from the 5' RACE reads in MiXCR, one entry per CDR3 protein. Of some 220,000 distinct CDR3 sequences listed, about 7% were seen once; the top ten hold 13% to 15%. Sequences were obtained from blood, either unsorted or a sorted T cell fraction (not recorded which). These receptors all come from a male donor with ankylosing spondylitis. Both conserved end residues are part of each CDR3.

J gene: TRBJ2-3
V gene: TRBV6-5
CDR3 protein: CASSYGRGVTDTQYF

J gene: TRBJ2-7
V gene: TRBV7-2
CDR3 protein: CASSLVLGLISYEQYF

J gene: TRBJ2-1
V gene: TRBV27
CDR3 protein: CASSERSSYNEQFF

J gene: TRBJ2-1
V gene: TRBV29-1
CDR3 protein: CSVEDLEGTSVNNEQFF

J gene: TRBJ1-2
V gene: TRBV30
CDR3 protein: CAWSVFQANIGYTF

J gene: TRBJ2-7
V gene: TRBV28
CDR3 protein: CASSLRLAVKGKYF

J gene: TRBJ2-1
V gene: TRBV7-3
CDR3 protein: CCASGRLLGDYNEQFF

J gene: TRBJ1-1
V gene: TRBV3-1
CDR3 protein: CASSHRRLNTEAFF

J gene: TRBJ2-7
V gene: TRBV27
CDR3 protein: CASSEASGANYEQYF

J gene: TRBJ1-2
V gene: TRBV12-3/TRBV12-4
CDR3 protein: CASSLAESTHGYTF

J gene: TRBJ1-1
V gene: TRBV14
CDR3 protein: CASSQIWGVDTEAFF

J gene: TRBJ1-3
V gene: TRBV7-8
CDR3 protein: CASSPYLDRGLGNTIYF

J gene: TRBJ2-7
V gene: TRBV10-2
CDR3 protein: CATKGSPYEQYF

J gene: TRBJ2-5
V gene: TRBV6-5
CDR3 protein: CASSYSLRLQETQYF

J gene: TRBJ2-1
V gene: TRBV7-9
CDR3 protein: CASSPPAGISYNEQFF

J gene: TRBJ1-1
V gene: TRBV5-5
CDR3 protein: CASSLKRQGGTEAFF

J gene: TRBJ2-3
V gene: TRBV20-1
CDR3 protein: CSAKGASSTDTQYF

J gene: TRBJ2-7
V gene: TRBV27
CDR3 protein: CASSPNSYEQYF

J gene: TRBJ2-3
V gene: TRBV28
CDR3 protein: CASSRANELTDTQYF

J gene: TRBJ2-3
V gene: TRBV4-3
CDR3 protein: CASSQGTGVRGTDTQYF

J gene: TRBJ2-3
V gene: TRBV5-4
CDR3 protein: CASSPPGSGRDTQYF

J gene: TRBJ2-1
V gene: TRBV29-1
CDR3 protein: CSVEDLARTSGMNEQFF

J gene: TRBJ1-4
V gene: TRBV5-5
CDR3 protein: CASSNLQGRNEKLFF

J gene: TRBJ2-3
V gene: TRBV4-3
CDR3 protein: CASSPASSGSADTQYF

J gene: TRBJ2-1
V gene: TRBV28
CDR3 protein: CASSLFHNSYNEQFF

J gene: TRBJ2-1
V gene: TRBV5-1
CDR3 protein: CASSLPGNEQFF

J gene: TRBJ2-7
V gene: TRBV10-3
CDR3 protein: CAISESVPYEQYF

J gene: TRBJ1-2
V gene: TRBV12-3/TRBV12-4
CDR3 protein: CASRSIYGYTF

J gene: TRBJ2-7
V gene: TRBV7-9
CDR3 protein: CASSLAGATYEQYF